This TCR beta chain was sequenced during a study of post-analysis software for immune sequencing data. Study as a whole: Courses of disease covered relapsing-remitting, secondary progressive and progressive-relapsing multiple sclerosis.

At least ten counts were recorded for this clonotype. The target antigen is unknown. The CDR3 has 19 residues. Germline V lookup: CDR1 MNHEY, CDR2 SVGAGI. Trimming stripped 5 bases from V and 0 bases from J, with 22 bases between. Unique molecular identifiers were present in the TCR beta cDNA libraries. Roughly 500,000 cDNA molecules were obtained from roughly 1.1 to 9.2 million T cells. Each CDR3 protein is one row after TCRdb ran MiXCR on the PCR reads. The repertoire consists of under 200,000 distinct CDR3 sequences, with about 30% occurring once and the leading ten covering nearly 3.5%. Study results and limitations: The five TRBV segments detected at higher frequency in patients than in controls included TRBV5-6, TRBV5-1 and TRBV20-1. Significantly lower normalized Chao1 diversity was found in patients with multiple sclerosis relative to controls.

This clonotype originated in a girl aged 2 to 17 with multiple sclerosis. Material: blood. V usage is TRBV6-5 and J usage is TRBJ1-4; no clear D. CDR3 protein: CASSTTLRFTTPTNEKLFF. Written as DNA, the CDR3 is TGTGCCAGCAGTACTACCCTCAGGTTTACGACCCCAACTAATGAAAAACTGTTTTTT.